A selection of T cell receptor beta chains follows, all from one sample in a study of patients and donors after allogeneic stem cell transplantation. Via MiXCR, TCRdb re-called the RT-PCR reads, giving one row per CDR3 protein. The sample yields approximately 88,000 distinct CDR3 sequences, about 5% seen once. The sample taken for sequencing was blood, either unsorted or a sorted T cell fraction (not recorded which). The receptor set was obtained from a human donor who was either an allogeneic HSCT recipient or a stem cell or donor lymphocyte infusion donor (not recorded which). It is not recorded whose cells these are; they may come from a transplant donor. CDR3s include the opening cysteine and the closing phenylalanine or tryptophan. A D gene is named only where the DNA matches it firmly. Rows may omit the clone size; those that give it use once, few, many or a size class.

CASSEVSGAEKLFF,TGTGCCAGCAGTGAAGTCTCAGGGGCTGAAAAACTGTTTTTT,TRBJ1-4,-,14,-,TRBV6-1
CASSVRKTSGKNTGELFF,TGTGCCAGCAGTGTGCGGAAGACTAGCGGAAAAAACACCGGGGAGCTGTTTTTT,TRBJ2-2,TRBD2,18,many,TRBV2
CATSFTGLQPQHF,TGTGCCACCAGCTTCACAGGGCTTCAGCCCCAGCATTTT,TRBJ1-5,-,13,many,TRBV15
CSRSNRGLGDTQYF,TGCAGTCGATCCAACAGGGGGCTAGGAGATACGCAGTATTTT,TRBJ2-3,TRBD1,14,many,TRBV20-1
CSVRRDNNYGYTF,TGCAGCGTACGACGGGACAACAACTATGGCTACACCTTC,TRBJ1-2,-,13,many,TRBV29-1
CAISAGGGDSEQYF,TGTGCCATCAGTGCTGGTGGGGGGGACTCGGAGCAGTACTTC,TRBJ2-7,TRBD2,14,many,TRBV10-3
CASSLGASGSDTQYF,TGTGCCAGCAGTTTGGGGGCTAGCGGTTCAGATACGCAGTATTTT,TRBJ2-3,-,15,few,TRBV28
CASSQPSGTSTGEQYF,TGCGCCAGCAGCCAGCCCTCGGGGACTAGCACGGGCGAGCAGTACTTC,TRBJ2-7,TRBD2,16,many,TRBV4-1
CASSPRGPLNTEAFF,TGTGCCAGCTCACCGAGGGGGCCCCTGAACACTGAAGCTTTCTTT,TRBJ1-1,TRBD1,15,many,TRBV18
CASSPPGVPNYEQYF,TGTGCCAGCTCACCACCGGGGGTCCCAAATTACGAGCAGTACTTC,TRBJ2-7,-,15,many,TRBV18
CASTPGATSNQPQHF,TGTGCCAGCACCCCAGGGGCGACGAGCAATCAGCCCCAGCATTTT,TRBJ1-5,-,15,many,TRBV28
CASSLGLALDTQYF,TGTGCCAGCAGCTTAGGACTAGCTCTGGATACGCAGTATTTT,TRBJ2-3,TRBD2,14,many,TRBV7-3
CASSFNSGRPGNPNEQFF,TGTGCCAGCAGTTTTAATAGCGGGAGGCCCGGGAATCCCAATGAGCAGTTCTTC,TRBJ2-1,TRBD2,18,many,TRBV12-3/TRBV12-4
CASSLTSGRGPKQETQYF,TGTGCCAGCAGCCTGACTAGCGGGAGGGGCCCAAAACAAGAGACCCAGTACTTC,TRBJ2-5,TRBD2,18,many,TRBV28
CASSLVVFETQYF,TGTGCCAGCAGCTTAGTCGTGTTCGAGACCCAGTACTTC,TRBJ2-5,-,13,many,TRBV7-6
CSAPQGSNSPLHF,TGCAGTGCGCCACAGGGGAGCAATTCACCCCTCCACTTT,TRBJ1-6,TRBD1,13,-,TRBV20-1
CASRTSGGLYGYTF,TGTGCCAGCAGAACATCAGGCGGCCTCTATGGCTACACCTTC,TRBJ1-2,-,14,-,TRBV2
CATSRGQGSGNTIYF,TGTGCCACCAGCAGAGGACAGGGCTCTGGAAACACCATATATTTT,TRBJ1-3,TRBD1,15,many,TRBV15
CASSQARRTEAFF,TGCGCCAGCAGCCAGGCCCGTAGGACTGAAGCTTTCTTT,TRBJ1-1,-,13,many,TRBV4-1
CASSEVRRGRDGYTF,TGTGCCAGCAGTGAAGTCAGAAGGGGGCGGGATGGCTACACCTTC,TRBJ1-2,TRBD1,15,few,TRBV2
CASNHRDRSEKLFF,TGTGCCAGCAACCACCGGGACAGGAGTGAAAAACTGTTTTTT,TRBJ1-4,TRBD1,14,few,TRBV2
CAAGGTGISEQYF,TGCGCCGCCGGGGGGACAGGGATCTCCGAGCAGTACTTC,TRBJ2-7,TRBD1,13,many,TRBV10-2
CASKKGASGAGDNEQFF,TGTGCCAGCAAAAAGGGGGCTAGCGGGGCAGGGGACAATGAGCAGTTCTTC,TRBJ2-1,TRBD2,17,many,TRBV12-3/TRBV12-4
CASSLRDRGISGANVLTF,TGTGCCAGCAGCCTCCGGGACAGGGGGATCTCTGGGGCCAACGTCCTGACTTTC,TRBJ2-6,TRBD1,18,few,TRBV6-1
CASSPGQGIRYQPQHF,TGTGCCAGCTCACCGGGACAGGGGATTCGGTACCAGCCCCAGCATTTT,TRBJ1-5,TRBD1,16,many,TRBV18
CSARDGAGERYNEQFF,TGCAGTGCTAGAGATGGGGCGGGAGAAAGGTACAATGAGCAGTTCTTC,TRBJ2-1,TRBD2,16,many,TRBV20-1
CASSPGTGTGEQFF,TGTGCCAGCTCACCAGGGACAGGGACAGGTGAGCAGTTCTTC,TRBJ2-1,TRBD1,14,-,TRBV18
CSVGGTSGSADTQYF,TGCAGCGTGGGAGGGACTAGCGGGAGTGCAGATACGCAGTATTTT,TRBJ2-3,TRBD2,15,many,TRBV29-1
CASPPSSLTGVYTF,TGTGCCTCCCCGCCATCTTCCCTCACAGGGGTCTACACCTTC,TRBJ1-2,TRBD1,14,few,TRBV2
CASSLEGGGSQETQYF,TGTGCCAGCAGCTTAGAAGGCGGGGGGTCCCAAGAGACCCAGTACTTC,TRBJ2-5,TRBD2,16,many,TRBV7-9